Below, 23 T cell receptor beta chains from the same sample are listed, as sequenced in a study of blood T cell repertoires in COVID-19. Using immunoSEQ multiplex PCR, the repertoire was profiled, and TCRdb retains in-frame clones only, with some absent. The sample lists roughly 150,000 clones; around 89% were seen once. Sequencing used peripheral blood. These receptors were taken from a man aged 55 to 70 with acute or convalescent COVID-19.

V and J are TRBV12-3 or TRBV12-4 and TRBJ1-2, with a possible D match to TRBD1 (6 bases). V was clipped by 7 bases and J by 2 bases, with 11 bases between them. The CDR3 length is 13 residues. The CDR3 loop is CASTRTENYGYTF. In DNA form, the CDR3 reads TGTGCCAGCACCAGGACAGAGAACTATGGCTACACCTTC.

This chain links TRBV5-1 with TRBJ1-3; TRBD1 agrees at 7 bases. This CDR3 is built from 16 residues. With 5 bases clipped from V and 0 bases from J, the junction kept 8 bases outside the gene matches. Germline values: CDR1 SGHRS, CDR2 YFSETQ. The CDR3 loop reads CASRSTGVSSGNTIYF. The CDR3 DNA follows: TGCGCCAGCAGATCCACAGGGGTGAGCTCTGGAAACACCATATATTTT.

This chain connects TRBV7-9 to TRBJ1-2, with D unresolved. The germline V gene has CDR1 SEHNR and CDR2 FQNEAQ (reference sequence). Trimming took off 0 bases at V and 1 base at J, with 6 bases between the two ends. The CDR3 runs 14 residues. The CDR3 DNA reads TGTGCCAGCAGCTTAGCTGGGAGTAACTATGGCTACACCTTC. This sequence encodes CASSLAGSNYGYTF.

This chain links TRBV5-8 with TRBJ2-4, with a tentative D call TRBD2 (6 bases). Trimming left V 8 bases short and J 0 bases short, with 15 bases between. Germline CDR1 is SGHTS and CDR2 is YDEGEE. This CDR3 comprises 15 residues. The CDR3 region has the DNA TGTGCCAGTACCAAGCGGGCTCTAGCCAAAAACATTCAGTACTTC. Translating it yields CASTKRALAKNIQYF.

The genes are TRBV5-6 and TRBJ1-6; D call uncertain. The V end lost 0 bases, the J end lost 4 bases, and 11 bases lay between the germline ends. Germline V gene lookup returns CDR1 SGHDT and CDR2 YYEEEE. The CDR3 is 16 residues long. CDR3 in DNA: TGTGCCAGCAGCTTGGCTCGGGGATCTTATAATTCACCCCTCCACTTT. This translates into CASSLARGSYNSPLHF.

This clone was seen a handful of times. The genes are TRBV7-9 and TRBJ1-1, with D hard to call. With 2 bases removed from V and 6 bases from J, the gap between germline ends came to 13 bases. Looked up from germline, CDR1 is SEHNR and CDR2 is FQNEAQ (reference sequence). This CDR3 has 14 residues. The CDR3 here is CASSLRSREAEAFF. CDR3 coding DNA: TGTGCCAGCAGCTTACGTTCGAGGGAAGCTGAAGCTTTCTTT.

J is TRBJ2-3 and V is TRBV6-5; 12 bases align to TRBD1. V was clipped by 10 bases and J by 3 bases; unmatched bases: 2. Germline V gives CDR1 MNHEY, CDR2 SVGAGI. The CDR3 runs to 13 residues. In DNA form, the CDR3 reads TGTGCCACGGGACAGGGGGCAACAGATACGCAGTATTTT. Protein: CATGQGATDTQYF.

This chain uses TRBV2 with TRBJ1-1; D gene unclear. V lost 6 bases to trimming and J lost 0 bases, with 14 bases between them. This CDR3 region has 15 residues. The germline gives CDR1 SNHLY, CDR2 FYNNEI. The DNA for the CDR3 is TGTGCCAGCAGCCCCCGTGCGGGCATGAACACTGAAGCTTTCTTT. Its translation is CASSPRAGMNTEAFF. Full variable domain (rest looked up from reference TRBV2 and TRBJ1-1): EPEVTQTPSHQVTQMGQEVILRCVPISNHLYFYWYRQILGQKVEFLVSFYNNEISEKSEIFDDQFSVERPDGSNFTLKIRSTKLEDSAMYFCASSPRAGMNTEAFFGQGTRLTVV.

V usage is TRBV5-5 and J usage is TRBJ2-2; D gene unclear. V lost 0 bases and J 0 bases, leaving 12 bases between the germline ends. This CDR3 contains 17 residues. Germline values: CDR1 SGHKS, CDR2 YYEKEE (reference sequence). DNA of the CDR3: TGTGCCAGCAGCTTGGGGGCCATGAAAGCGAACACCGGGGAGCTGTTTTTT. It encodes CASSLGAMKANTGELFF.

This chain connects TRBV5-1 to TRBJ1-1, with a weak D call TRBD1 (5 bases). The CDR3 runs 13 residues. V was pared by 2 bases and J by 2 bases, with 7 bases between. Germline values: CDR1 SGHRS, CDR2 YFSETQ. The CDR3 sequence is CASSFGTNTEAFF. The CDR3 DNA reads TGCGCCAGCAGCTTTGGGACTAACACTGAAGCTTTCTTT.

The chain has TRBV30 and TRBJ1-6; D not resolved. The V end lost 2 bases, the J end lost 3 bases, and 14 bases lay between the germline ends. The CDR3 spans 16 residues. Per germline, CDR1 GTSNPN and CDR2 SVGIG (reference sequence). The CDR3: CAWSLRSSGYNSPLHF. CDR3 DNA: TGTGCCTGGAGTTTGAGGTCGTCCGGCTATAATTCACCCCTCCACTTT.

This clone is a singleton in its sample. V gene TRBV4-2 combines with J gene TRBJ1-1; 7 bases are a match to TRBD1. This CDR3 spans 17 amino acids. Per germline, CDR1 LGHNA and CDR2 YNFKEQ. With V trimmed by 3 bases and J by 6 bases, 16 bases remained unmatched. CDR3 region: CASSQTGTALRHSEAFF. The CDR3 DNA reads TGTGCCAGCAGCCAGACCGGGACAGCCCTTAGGCACTCTGAAGCTTTCTTT.

CDR3 DNA: TGTGCCAGCAGCTCCCAGTCGGGGGAGGCTCAGCCCCAGCATTTT. It encodes CASSSQSGEAQPQHF. This chain connects TRBV7-9 to TRBJ1-5; tentatively, D is TRBD1 (5 bases). The CDR3 runs to 15 residues. Trimming took 4 bases from V and 6 from J, leaving 16 bases between them. The germline CDR1 and CDR2 sequences are SEHNR and FQNEAQ (reference sequence). Full variable domain (remainder filled in from reference TRBV7-9 and TRBJ1-5): DTGVSQNPRHKITKRGQNVTFRCDPISEHNRLYWYRQTLGQGPEFLTYFQNEAQLEKSRLLSDRFSAERPKGSFSTLEIQRTEQGDSAMYLCASSSQSGEAQPQHFGDGTRLSIL.

The table lists this clone with a few counts. The V call is TRBV4-2, the J call TRBJ2-1, with TRBD2 as a possible D gene (5 bases). The CDR3 is made up of 15 amino acids. V gave up 0 bases and J gave up 2 bases, with 8 bases separating them. CDR1 LGHNA and CDR2 YNFKEQ come from the germline V gene. The CDR3 sequence is CASSQDLRAYNEQFF. In DNA form, the CDR3 reads TGTGCCAGCAGCCAAGATCTGCGGGCCTACAATGAGCAGTTCTTC.

The genes are TRBV6-5 and TRBJ1-4; 7 nucleotides match TRBD1. The CDR3 sequence is 15 residues long. V dropped 0 bases and J dropped 3; count of bases not matched to a gene: 1. Germline loops: CDR1 MNHEY, CDR2 SVGAGI. Written as DNA, the CDR3 is TGTGCCAGCAGTTACTCCCAGGGGGCTAATGAAAAACTGTTTTTT. This codes for CASSYSQGANEKLFF.

This clone appeared a single time. The CDR3 reads CASSLPRQGGNEQYF. Written as DNA, the CDR3 is TGTGCCAGCAGCTTGCCTAGACAGGGGGGGAACGAGCAGTACTTC. This chain uses TRBV5-4 with TRBJ2-7, with TRBD1 identical over 9 bases. J lost 5 bases, V lost 1 base, and 7 bases had no gene match. The CDR3 is 15 amino acids. Germline V CDR1 and CDR2: SGHNT, YYREEE (reference sequence).

The chain recombines TRBV2 with TRBJ1-2; 7 nucleotides line up with TRBD1. V lost 7 bases, J lost 9 bases, and 11 bases stayed unmatched. The CDR3 is made up of 13 amino acids. Per the germline V gene, CDR1 is SNHLY and CDR2 is FYNNEI. The CDR3 DNA is TGTGCCAGCACCGCCGCCGGGACAGCTCGCTACACCTTC. Protein product: CASTAAGTARYTF.

The V call is TRBV2, the J call TRBJ1-4; possibly TRBD1 for D (5 bases). V was shortened by 3 bases and J by 5 bases, with 13 bases between the two germline ends. This CDR3 region has 15 residues. Germline CDR1 is SNHLY and CDR2 is FYNNEI. The DNA for the CDR3 is TGTGCCAGCAGTGAGGCGGCGGGACGAAATGAAAAACTGTTTTTT. Protein: CASSEAAGRNEKLFF.

J is TRBJ2-7 and V is TRBV18; tentatively, D is TRBD1 (5 bases). Per germline, CDR1 KGHSH and CDR2 LQKENI. V was trimmed by 6 bases and J by 2 bases, leaving 17 bases between them. The CDR3 runs 15 residues. DNA of the CDR3: TGTGCCAGCTCCCGGGTCGGGCAGGGCGCCTACGAGCAGTACTTC. It is translated as CASSRVGQGAYEQYF.

The chain couples TRBV19 to TRBJ1-1; tentative D call: TRBD1 (6 bases). The germline V gene has CDR1 LNHDA and CDR2 SQIVND (reference sequence). This CDR3 is 13 amino acids long. With 5 bases removed from V and 6 bases from J, the gap between germline ends came to 13 bases. The CDR3 spells CASSGPYRAEAFF. DNA of the CDR3: TGTGCCAGTAGTGGACCTTACAGGGCTGAAGCTTTCTTT.

This clone is a singleton in its sample. The chain joins TRBV6-5 to TRBJ1-5; maybe TRBD1 (5 bases). Trimming pared 9 bases from V and 4 bases from J, leaving 13 bases between. The CDR3 runs to 13 residues. The germline V gene has CDR1 MNHEY and CDR2 SVGAGI. The CDR3 region has the DNA TGTGCCAGTAGAGGACAAAAAAATCAGCCCCAGCATTTT. Encoded protein: CASRGQKNQPQHF.

The chain has TRBV7-9 and TRBJ1-1; D ambiguous. The CDR3 is 15 amino acids. Germline assignment: CDR1 SEHNR and CDR2 FQNEAQ (reference sequence). The V end lost 8 bases, the J end lost 2 bases, and 18 bases lay between the germline ends. The CDR3 reads CASAKNFGGNTEAFF. The CDR3 DNA sequence: TGTGCCAGCGCAAAAAACTTCGGCGGAAACACTGAAGCTTTCTTT.

The rearrangement links TRBV6-1 to TRBJ1-2, with 8 bases that match TRBD1. The V gene's germline CDR1 is MNHNS and CDR2 SASEGT. V trimming: 4 bases; J trimming: 5 bases; junction bases outside the gene matches: 9. This CDR3 comprises 15 residues. The CDR3 region has the DNA TGTGCCAGCAGTGGAGCCCGGACAGGGACTTATGGCTACACCTTC. Translating gives CASSGARTGTYGYTF.